This T cell receptor beta chain was profiled in a study of PD-1 blockade in classical Hodgkin lymphoma. The data were produced by immunoSEQ multiplex PCR, yet TCRdb's version contains in-frame clones alone and is incomplete. This sample has tens of thousands of clones, with 80% found just once. Time point of the sample: cycle 4 day 1 (C4D1), after 5 to 7 weeks of nivolumab. The patients all showed relapse after autologous stem cell transplantation, while their brentuximab vedotin exposure varied. The V gene end was trimmed by 2 bases and the J gene end by 3 bases; junction bases not matched to a gene: 7. This CDR3 comprises 17 residues. The V gene's germline CDR1 is MDHEN and CDR2 SYDVKM.

The chain combines TRBV28 with TRBJ2-1; 10 positions match TRBD2. The receptor was isolated from a human donor with classical Hodgkin lymphoma. The sample consisted of peripheral blood mononuclear cells (PBMCs), taken before the fourth cycle of nivolumab. CDR3 coding DNA: TGTGCCAGCAGTTTAGGGCTAGCGGGGGTTCGCTACAATGAGCAGTTCTTC. It specifies CASSLGLAGVRYNEQFF.